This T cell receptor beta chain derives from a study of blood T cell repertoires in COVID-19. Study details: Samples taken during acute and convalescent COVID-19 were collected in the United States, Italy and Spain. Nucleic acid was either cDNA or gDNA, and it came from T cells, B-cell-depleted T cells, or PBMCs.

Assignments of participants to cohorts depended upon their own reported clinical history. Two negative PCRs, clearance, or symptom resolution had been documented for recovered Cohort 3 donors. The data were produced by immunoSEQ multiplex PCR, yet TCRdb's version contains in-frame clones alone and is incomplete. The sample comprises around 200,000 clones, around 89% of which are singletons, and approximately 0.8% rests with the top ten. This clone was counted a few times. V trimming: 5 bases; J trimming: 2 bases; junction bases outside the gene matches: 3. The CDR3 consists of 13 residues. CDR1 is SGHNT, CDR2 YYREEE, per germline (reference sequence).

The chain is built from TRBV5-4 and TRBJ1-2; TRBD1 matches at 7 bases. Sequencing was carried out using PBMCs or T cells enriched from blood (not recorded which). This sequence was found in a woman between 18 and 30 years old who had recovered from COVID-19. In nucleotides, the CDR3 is TGTGCCAGCAGTCGGGACAGAAACTATGGCTACACCTTC. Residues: CASSRDRNYGYTF.